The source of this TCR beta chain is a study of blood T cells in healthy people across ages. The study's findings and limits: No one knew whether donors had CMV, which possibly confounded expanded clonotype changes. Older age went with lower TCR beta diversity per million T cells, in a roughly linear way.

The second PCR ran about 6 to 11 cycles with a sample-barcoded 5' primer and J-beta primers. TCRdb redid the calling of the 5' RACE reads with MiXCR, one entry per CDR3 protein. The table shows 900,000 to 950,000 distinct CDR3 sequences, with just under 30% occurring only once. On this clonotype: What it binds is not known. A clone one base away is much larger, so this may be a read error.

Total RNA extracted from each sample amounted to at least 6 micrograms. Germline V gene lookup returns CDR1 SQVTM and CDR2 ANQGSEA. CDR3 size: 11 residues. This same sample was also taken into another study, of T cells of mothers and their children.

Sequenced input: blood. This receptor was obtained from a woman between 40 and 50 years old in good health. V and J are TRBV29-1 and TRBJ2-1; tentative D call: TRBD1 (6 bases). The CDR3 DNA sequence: TGCAGCGCCACAGGGCTCAATAAGCAGTTCTTC. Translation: CSATGLNKQFF.